The T cell receptor beta chain described here comes from a study of blood T cells in healthy people across ages. Whole-study results and caveats: The diversity estimates, figures obtained from one million T cells, were considered underestimates. Conclusively comparing naive with antigen-experienced cells was impossible with unsorted PBMCs.

The use of a sample-barcoded 5' primer and a J-beta primer mix characterized a second PCR of about 7 to 12 cycles. Each CDR3 protein gets one entry after TCRdb re-called the 5' RACE reads with MiXCR. The sample consists of hundreds of thousands of distinct CDR3 sequences, under 30% of them appearing once. About this clonotype itself: Antigen unknown.

V lost 0 bases to trimming and J lost 5 bases, with 11 bases between them. This CDR3 has 14 amino acids. CDR1 is SGHRS, CDR2 YFSETQ, per germline. These data are also associated with another study on T cells of mothers and their children. That study adds: Slightly higher but non-significant overlap marked related mother-child pairs versus unrelated pairs. Persisting microchimeric T cell clones went undetected.

Source material: blood. This clonotype originated in a boy younger than 18 in good health. The chain uses TRBV5-1 and TRBJ1-1, with a possible D match to TRBD1 (5 bases). CDR3 loop: CASSLELGRTEAFF. CDR3 nucleotide sequence: TGCGCCAGCAGCTTGGAGCTGGGGCGGACTGAAGCTTTCTTT.